These 14 T cell receptor beta chains originate from one sample sequenced in a study of T-cell memory formation after mild COVID-19. TCRdb itself ran the 5' RACE reads through MiXCR, one entry per CDR3 protein. Of approximately 580,000 distinct CDR3 sequences in the sample, about a fifth were seen once. Source material: PBMCs or a T cell subset sorted from them (not recorded which). Every receptor here comes from an adult woman who had mild COVID-19 (a few samples of this study predate the infection). Cell type and time point are not known.

This clonotype was observed a few times. The chain is built from TRBV6-5 and TRBJ2-6; D possibly corresponds to TRBD2 (7 bases). CDR1 and CDR2 (germline): MNHEY, SVGAGI. V lost 10 bases to trimming and J lost 0 bases, with 22 bases between them. The CDR3 extends over 18 amino acids. The CDR3 here is CATGRRMGALSGANVLTF. CDR3 DNA: TGTGCCACCGGGAGGCGGATGGGGGCCCTCTCTGGGGCCAACGTCCTGACTTTC.

The CDR3, as DNA: TGCGCCAGCAGTCCAGGGTATGTTAGCACAGATACGCAGTATTTT. The encoded protein is CASSPGYVSTDTQYF. This chain links TRBV5-1 with TRBJ2-3; D is possibly TRBD1 (5 bases). V dropped 5 bases and J dropped 0 bases, with 13 bases sitting between them. This CDR3 spans 15 amino acids. Germline V lookup: CDR1 SGHRS, CDR2 YFSETQ. Combining the CDR3 with reference TRBV5-1 and TRBJ2-3 gives the whole variable domain KAGVTQTPRYLIKTRGQQVTLSCSPISGHRSVSWYQQTPGQGLQFLFEYFSETQRNKGNFPGRFSGRQFSNSRSEMNVSTLELGDSALYLCASSPGYVSTDTQYFGPGTRLTVL.

The gene calls are TRBV7-6 and TRBJ2-2, with 8 positions matching TRBD1. Germline V CDR1 and CDR2: SGHVS, FNYEAQ. The length of the CDR3 is 15 residues. V shed 5 bases, J shed 6 bases, and the junction held 8 bases outside the gene matches. The CDR3 loop reads CASSRTGNAAGELFF. In DNA, the CDR3 is TGTGCCAGCAGCCGGACAGGGAACGCCGCCGGGGAGCTGTTTTTT.

This clonotype was observed a handful of times. J is TRBJ2-1 and V is TRBV7-8; 9 positions agree with TRBD2. The CDR3 runs 13 residues. Germline values: CDR1 SGHVS, CDR2 FQNEAQ. V lost 6 bases, J lost 9 bases, and 6 bases stayed unmatched. CDR3 coding DNA: TGTGCCAGCAGTAGAGCGGGAGGCGGTGAGCAGTTCTTC. Residues: CASSRAGGGEQFF. Complete variable domain (other parts from reference TRBV7-8 and TRBJ2-1): GAGVSQSPRYKVAKRGQDVALRCDPISGHVSLFWYQQALGQGPEFLTYFQNEAQLDKSGLPSDRFFAERPEGSVSTLKIQRTQQEDSAVYLCASSRAGGGEQFFGPGTRLTVL.

This chain connects TRBV7-2 to TRBJ2-5; 9 bases align to TRBD2. The CDR3 contains 15 residues. V was pared by 2 bases and J by 7 bases, with 8 bases of the junction left unmatched. Germline V gives CDR1 SGHTA, CDR2 FQGNSA. The CDR3 is CASSLLASGVGTQYF. CDR3 in DNA: TGTGCCAGCAGCTTACTCGCTAGCGGGGTGGGGACCCAGTACTTC.

The genes are TRBV5-1 and TRBJ2-7; a possible D gene is TRBD2 (5 bases). There are 20 residues in the CDR3. Germline V lookup: CDR1 SGHRS, CDR2 YFSETQ. Between the trimmed V and J ends, which lost 3 bases and 2 bases, there was a span of 30 bases. DNA of the CDR3: TGCGCCAGCAGCTCGGATGCGCCCTCCCCCAGCGGTGGTGGGGCCTACGAGCAGTACTTC. Protein: CASSSDAPSPSGGGAYEQYF.

The V and J genes are TRBV19 and TRBJ1-5; a weak D match, TRBD1 (5 bases). CDR1 and CDR2 (germline): LNHDA, SQIVND (reference sequence). The CDR3 has 15 residues. Deletions cut 1 base from V and 4 bases from J, with 11 bases between. CDR3 sequence reads: CASSIVGTQNQPQHF. CDR3 nucleotide sequence: TGTGCCAGTAGTATAGTGGGGACCCAAAATCAGCCCCAGCATTTT.

This clonotype turned up a few times. The J gene is TRBJ2-3, the V gene TRBV3-1, with TRBD2 matching 7 bases. CDR1 LGHDT and CDR2 YNNKEL come from the germline V gene (reference sequence). Unmatched junction bases numbered 5, after V lost 2 bases and J lost 3 bases. The CDR3 spans 15 residues. The CDR3 region is CASSQSGGETDTQYF. As DNA, the CDR3 is TGTGCCAGCAGCCAATCGGGGGGAGAGACAGATACGCAGTATTTT.

This clonotype has only one observation. CDR3 in amino acids: CASSPDRGMGKNIQYF. The CDR3 nucleotides are TGTGCCAGCAGTCCCGACCGGGGAATGGGCAAAAACATTCAGTACTTC. The chain couples TRBV2 to TRBJ2-4; D possibly corresponds to TRBD2 (5 bases). Germline V CDR1 and CDR2: SNHLY, FYNNEI. The CDR3 totals 16 residues. Trimming shortened V by 5 bases and J by 3 bases, and 17 bases separated the two germline ends. The whole variable domain, filled in from reference TRBV2 and TRBJ2-4, reads EPEVTQTPSHQVTQMGQEVILRCVPISNHLYFYWYRQILGQKVEFLVSFYNNEISEKSEIFDDQFSVERPDGSNFTLKIRSTKLEDSAMYFCASSPDRGMGKNIQYFGAGTRLSVL.

The chain joins TRBV5-1 to TRBJ1-1; 8 bases are a match to TRBD1. From germline, CDR1 is SGHRS and CDR2 YFSETQ. V lost 4 bases and J lost 5; bases outside the gene matches: 7. The length of the CDR3 is 14 residues. The CDR3 loop reads CASSGQGSGTEAFF. DNA for the CDR3: TGCGCCAGCAGCGGACAGGGATCGGGGACTGAAGCTTTCTTT.

This clonotype was seen more than once but under ten times. The rearrangement joins TRBV11-2 to TRBJ2-1, with D uncertain. Trimming took off 1 base at V and 10 bases at J, with 11 bases between the two ends. This CDR3 is 13 amino acids long. The germline V gene has CDR1 SGHAT and CDR2 FQNNGV. CDR3 loop: CASSLGPTWEQFF. The CDR3 bases are TGTGCCAGCAGCTTAGGACCAACATGGGAGCAGTTCTTC.

The V gene is TRBV7-8, the J gene TRBJ2-5; either TRBD1 or TRBD2 may supply D (5 bases each). V dropped 5 bases and J dropped 7 bases, with 17 bases sitting between them. This CDR3 has 14 residues. The germline CDR1 and CDR2 sequences are SGHVS and FQNEAQ. CDR3 loop: CASSPERLRGTQYF. CDR3 coding DNA: TGTGCCAGCAGCCCCGAAAGGTTGAGGGGGACCCAGTACTTC.

The chain links TRBV30 to TRBJ1-1; D is unresolved. Germline CDR1 is GTSNPN and CDR2 is SVGIG (reference sequence). The CDR3 totals 13 residues. V lost 0 bases and J 0 bases, leaving 5 bases between the germline ends. The CDR3 loop is CAWSVVMNTEAFF. For the CDR3, the DNA is TGTGCCTGGAGTGTTGTTATGAACACTGAAGCTTTCTTT.

The V call is TRBV5-1, the J call TRBJ2-5; TRBD1 agrees at 11 bases. Per germline, CDR1 SGHRS and CDR2 YFSETQ. This CDR3 region has 16 residues. V trimming: 2 bases; J trimming: 2 bases; junction bases outside the gene matches: 5. CDR3 in DNA: TGCGCCAGCAGCTTTGGGGACAGGGGGGATCAAGAGACCCAGTACTTC. Translation: CASSFGDRGDQETQYF.